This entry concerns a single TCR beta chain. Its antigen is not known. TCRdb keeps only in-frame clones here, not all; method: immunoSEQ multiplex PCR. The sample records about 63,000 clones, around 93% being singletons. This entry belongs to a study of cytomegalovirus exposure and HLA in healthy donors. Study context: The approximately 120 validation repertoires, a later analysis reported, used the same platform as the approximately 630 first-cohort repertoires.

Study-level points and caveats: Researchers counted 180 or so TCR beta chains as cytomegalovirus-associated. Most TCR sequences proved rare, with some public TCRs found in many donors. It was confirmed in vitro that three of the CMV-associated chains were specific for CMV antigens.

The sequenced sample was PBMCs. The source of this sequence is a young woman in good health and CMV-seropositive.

CDR3 loop: CAISESGQGARYTF. CDR3 in DNA: TGTGCCATCAGTGAGTCTGGACAGGGGGCCCGCTACACCTTC. The J gene is TRBJ1-2, the V gene TRBV10-3; 11 nucleotides align to TRBD1. Per the germline V gene, CDR1 is ENHRY and CDR2 is SYGVKD. CDR3 size: 14 residues. V gave up 0 bases and J gave up 9 bases; unmatched junction bases: 3.